This T cell receptor (beta chain) derives from a study of cytomegalovirus exposure and HLA in healthy donors. Overall study context: Caucasian-associated ancestry cluster membership applied to about four fifths of some 400 genotyped donors. Whole-study results and caveats: CMV serostatus alone was available as immune exposure information. A prior analysis recorded that most TCR beta V segments were productive about 87% or about 30% of the time.

Concerning this clone itself: Its antigen is unknown.

This CDR3 is 15 amino acids long. V lost 3 bases and J lost 4; bases outside the gene matches: 8. CDR1 is LNHNV, CDR2 YYDKDF, per germline (reference sequence). A multiplex PCR was run with 60 Vbeta primers and 13 Jbeta primers. As handled by the study authors: A follow-up analysis tallied about 88 million unique TCR beta chains, approximately 10 million shared. Some clones are missing from TCRdb's copy, which holds only in-frame ones; the method was immunoSEQ multiplex PCR. V and J calls and clone size are given by that table; D and trimming were obtained from the DNA. The profile shows more than 120,000 clones, 70% to 85% of them singletons.

The chain recombines TRBV15 with TRBJ2-5; 7 nucleotides agree with TRBD1. The sequencing sample was made of PBMCs. This TCR was sampled from a male donor in good health and CMV-seronegative. The chain's CDR3 is CATSSAETGSETQYF. The CDR3 nucleotides read TGTGCCACCAGCAGCGCCGAGACAGGGTCAGAGACCCAGTACTTC.